These 7 T cell receptor beta chains were sequenced from one sample in a study of control samples from healthy donors and cancer patients. TCRdb's table, derived via immunoSEQ multiplex PCR, lists solely in-frame clones and lacks some. In the table there are about 86,000 clones, approximately 91% of which are singletons. The sample taken for sequencing was PBMCs. These receptors originate from a woman aged 45-65 years with colorectal cancer.

The CDR3 DNA reads as TGTGCCAGCAGGGGCGAGGGGGGGAACACTGAAGCTTTCTTT. As protein: CASRGEGGNTEAFF. The V and J genes are TRBV5-4 and TRBJ1-1; maybe TRBD1 (6 bases). Between the trimmed V and J ends, which lost 5 bases and 1 base, there was a span of 12 bases. This CDR3 comprises 14 residues. Germline V CDR1 and CDR2: SGHNT, YYREEE (reference sequence). Full variable domain (missing parts from reference TRBV5-4 and TRBJ1-1): ETGVTQSPTHLIKTRGQQVTLRCSSQSGHNTVSWYQQALGQGPQFIFQYYREEENGRGNFPPRFSGLQFPNYSSELNVNALELDDSALYLCASRGEGGNTEAFFGQGTRLTVV.

The rearrangement links TRBV6-5 to TRBJ1-4; D is undetermined. This CDR3 is 13 amino acids long. Trimming took 8 bases from V and 1 from J, leaving 8 bases between them. Germline V lookup: CDR1 MNHEY, CDR2 SVGAGI. CDR3 in DNA: TGTGCCAGCGGAGACATAACTAATGAAAAACTGTTTTTT. Protein product: CASGDITNEKLFF.

The rearrangement uses TRBV9 and TRBJ2-1; TRBD1 matches 9 bases. CDR1 is SGDLS and CDR2 is YYNGEE in the germline V gene. This CDR3 comprises 16 residues. V was clipped by 0 bases and J by 7 bases; unmatched bases: 8. The CDR3 nucleotides are TGTGCCAGCAGCGTAGCCTGGACAGGGGTATTAAATGAGCAGTTCTTC. This codes for CASSVAWTGVLNEQFF. The full variable domain, rest sourced from reference TRBV9 and TRBJ2-1, is DSGVTQTPKHLITATGQRVTLRCSPRSGDLSVYWYQQSLDQGLQFLIQYYNGEERAKGNILERFSAQQFPDLHSELNLSSLELGDSALYFCASSVAWTGVLNEQFFGPGTRLTVL.

V and J are TRBV29-1 and TRBJ2-5, with 7 bases lining up with TRBD1. The V gene's germline CDR1 is SQVTM and CDR2 ANQGSEA. CDR3 size: 13 residues. Unmatched junction bases numbered 9, after V lost 8 bases and J lost 3 bases. CDR3 amino acids: CSLGRTGKETQYF. Written as DNA, the CDR3 is TGCAGCTTGGGGCGGACAGGCAAAGAGACCCAGTACTTC.

The CDR3 here is CASSRAGGASSADTQYF. Here the CDR3 DNA reads TGCGCCAGCAGCAGAGCAGGGGGAGCTTCATCGGCAGATACGCAGTATTTT. This chain links TRBV5-1 with TRBJ2-3; 7 nucleotides align to TRBD1. Germline CDR1 is SGHRS and CDR2 is YFSETQ. Unmatched junction bases numbered 15, after V lost 4 bases and J lost 4 bases. The CDR3 consists of 17 residues.

The chain employs TRBV19 and TRBJ2-1; TRBD2 aligns across 8 bases. The germline CDR1 and CDR2 sequences are LNHDA and SQIVND (reference sequence). There are 13 residues in the CDR3. V gave up 5 bases and J gave up 7 bases; unmatched junction bases: 4. The CDR3 here is CASSPGRENEQFF. CDR3 coding DNA: TGTGCCAGTAGTCCCGGGAGGGAGAATGAGCAGTTCTTC.

This clone turned up a few times. The rearrangement uses TRBV2 and TRBJ2-3; D gene ambiguous. CDR1 SNHLY and CDR2 FYNNEI come from the germline V gene. With 2 bases removed from V and 4 bases from J, the gap between germline ends came to 7 bases. The CDR3 is made up of 13 amino acids. The CDR3 here is CASSELQPDTQYF. The CDR3, as DNA: TGTGCCAGCAGTGAATTACAGCCAGATACGCAGTATTTT.